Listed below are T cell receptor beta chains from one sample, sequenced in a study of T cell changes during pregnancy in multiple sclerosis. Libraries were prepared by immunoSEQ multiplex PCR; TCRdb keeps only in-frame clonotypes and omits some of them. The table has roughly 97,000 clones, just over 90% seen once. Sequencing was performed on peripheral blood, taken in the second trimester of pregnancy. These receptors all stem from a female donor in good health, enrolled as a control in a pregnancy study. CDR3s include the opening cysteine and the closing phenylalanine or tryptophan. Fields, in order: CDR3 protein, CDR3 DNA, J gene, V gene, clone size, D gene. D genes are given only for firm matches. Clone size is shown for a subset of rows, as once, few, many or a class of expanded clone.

CDR3aa: CASSRTGSSEAFF
CDR3nt: TGTGCCAGCAGTCGTACAGGGTCGTCTGAAGCTTTCTTT
j_gene: TRBJ1-1
v_gene: TRBV5-5
abundance: NA
d_gene: NA

CDR3aa: CASAQQETSEQYF
CDR3nt: TGTGCCAGTGCACAACAGGAAACCTCCGAGCAGTACTTC
j_gene: TRBJ2-7
v_gene: TRBV19
abundance: NA
d_gene: NA

CDR3aa: CASSQGRALTGGTDTQYF
CDR3nt: TGCGCCAGCAGCCAAGGAAGGGCCCTGACAGGAGGCACAGATACGCAGTATTTT
j_gene: TRBJ2-3
v_gene: TRBV4-1
abundance: NA
d_gene: NA

CDR3aa: CASSLAGSSYNEQFF
CDR3nt: TGTGCCAGCAGTTTAGCGGGAAGCTCCTACAATGAGCAGTTCTTC
j_gene: TRBJ2-1
v_gene: TRBV6-1
abundance: NA
d_gene: TRBD2

CDR3aa: CASSHSGANVLTF
CDR3nt: TGTGCCAGCAGCCACTCTGGGGCCAACGTCCTGACTTTC
j_gene: TRBJ2-6
v_gene: TRBV7-9
abundance: NA
d_gene: NA

CDR3aa: CASSLWTGMENTEAFF
CDR3nt: TGTGCCAGCAGCTTATGGACAGGGATGGAGAACACTGAAGCTTTCTTT
j_gene: TRBJ1-1
v_gene: TRBV7-2
abundance: NA
d_gene: TRBD1

CDR3aa: CASSSPREHLNTEAFF
CDR3nt: TGTGCCAGTAGTTCCCCCCGGGAGCACCTGAACACTGAAGCTTTCTTT
j_gene: TRBJ1-1
v_gene: TRBV19
abundance: few
d_gene: NA

CDR3aa: CASSLEVAGGLGTGELFF
CDR3nt: TGCGCCAGCAGCTTGGAGGTAGCGGGAGGCCTGGGGACCGGGGAGCTGTTTTTT
j_gene: TRBJ2-2
v_gene: TRBV5-1
abundance: few
d_gene: TRBD2

CDR3aa: CASSPDRIWKSSYEQYF
CDR3nt: TGTGCCAGCAGCCCTGACAGGATTTGGAAGAGCTCCTACGAGCAGTACTTC
j_gene: TRBJ2-7
v_gene: TRBV5-5
abundance: NA
d_gene: NA

CDR3aa: CAISESASSEQYF
CDR3nt: TGTGCCATCAGTGAGTCGGCTAGCAGCGAGCAGTACTTC
j_gene: TRBJ2-7
v_gene: TRBV10-3
abundance: NA
d_gene: NA

CDR3aa: CASSILSGNTEAFF
CDR3nt: TGTGCCAGTAGTATTTTGAGCGGGAACACTGAAGCTTTCTTT
j_gene: TRBJ1-1
v_gene: TRBV19
abundance: NA
d_gene: NA

CDR3aa: CASSLSRVGRETQYF
CDR3nt: TGTGCCAGCAGCTTAAGCAGGGTGGGGCGAGAGACCCAGTACTTC
j_gene: TRBJ2-5
v_gene: TRBV7-2
abundance: NA
d_gene: NA

CDR3aa: CASTSGGSPLHF
CDR3nt: TGTGCCAGCACCTCGGGAGGCTCACCCCTCCACTTT
j_gene: TRBJ1-6
v_gene: TRBV7-6
abundance: NA
d_gene: NA

CDR3aa: CASSQDGGLAGREQYF
CDR3nt: TGTGCCAGCAGCCAAGATGGGGGACTAGCGGGCCGCGAGCAGTACTTC
j_gene: TRBJ2-7
v_gene: TRBV14
abundance: NA
d_gene: TRBD2

CDR3aa: CASSLAGDNNQPQHF
CDR3nt: TGTGCCAGCAGTTTAGCAGGGGACAATAATCAGCCCCAGCATTTT
j_gene: TRBJ1-5
v_gene: TRBV28
abundance: NA
d_gene: NA

CDR3aa: CASSRTTGGDGYGYTF
CDR3nt: TGTGCCAGCTCGCGTACGACAGGGGGCGATGGCTATGGCTACACCTTC
j_gene: TRBJ1-2
v_gene: TRBV18
abundance: NA
d_gene: TRBD1

CDR3aa: CASSINQGDEQFF
CDR3nt: TGTGCCAGCAGCATTAACCAGGGCGATGAGCAGTTCTTC
j_gene: TRBJ2-1
v_gene: TRBV9
abundance: NA
d_gene: NA

CDR3aa: CASSYSGRSAEAFF
CDR3nt: TGTGCCAGCAGTTACTCCGGCAGGTCCGCTGAAGCTTTCTTT
j_gene: TRBJ1-1
v_gene: TRBV6-5
abundance: NA
d_gene: NA

CDR3aa: CASSSDRLNTEAFF
CDR3nt: TGTGCCAGCAGCTCGGACAGGTTGAACACTGAAGCTTTCTTT
j_gene: TRBJ1-1
v_gene: TRBV5-4
abundance: NA
d_gene: TRBD1

CDR3aa: CASSPRGLAGINIQYF
CDR3nt: TGTGCCAGCAGTCCAAGAGGACTAGCGGGGATAAACATTCAGTACTTC
j_gene: TRBJ2-4
v_gene: TRBV28
abundance: NA
d_gene: TRBD2

CDR3aa: CASSKGQNPYGYTF
CDR3nt: TGTGCCAGCAGCAAGGGACAGAACCCGTATGGCTACACCTTC
j_gene: TRBJ1-2
v_gene: TRBV5-6
abundance: NA
d_gene: TRBD1

CDR3aa: CASSLTDNSNQPQHF
CDR3nt: TGTGCCAGCAGCTTGACCGACAATAGCAATCAGCCCCAGCATTTT
j_gene: TRBJ1-5
v_gene: TRBV7-9
abundance: NA
d_gene: NA

CDR3aa: CASFRDRGEGFF
CDR3nt: TGTGCCAGCTTCCGGGACAGGGGAGAGGGTTTCTTT
j_gene: TRBJ1-1
v_gene: TRBV2
abundance: few
d_gene: TRBD1

CDR3aa: CASSRTTGNSNNEQFF
CDR3nt: TGCGCCAGCAGCCGAACGACAGGGAACTCCAACAATGAGCAGTTCTTC
j_gene: TRBJ2-1
v_gene: TRBV4-3
abundance: once
d_gene: TRBD1

CDR3aa: CASSQLDREGNQPQHF
CDR3nt: TGTGCCAGCAGCCAGCTTGATAGGGAGGGTAATCAGCCCCAGCATTTT
j_gene: TRBJ1-5
v_gene: TRBV4-2
abundance: NA
d_gene: NA

CDR3aa: CASSLAGNYGYTF
CDR3nt: TGCGCCAGCAGCTTGGCGGGGAACTATGGCTACACCTTC
j_gene: TRBJ1-2
v_gene: TRBV5-1
abundance: NA
d_gene: NA

CDR3aa: CASSADGTRLAKNIQYF
CDR3nt: TGTGCCAGCAGCGCCGACGGAACCCGACTAGCCAAAAACATTCAGTACTTC
j_gene: TRBJ2-4
v_gene: TRBV5-6
abundance: NA
d_gene: NA

CDR3aa: CASSQEEGRLDEKLFF
CDR3nt: TGCGCCAGCAGCCAAGAGGAGGGGAGGTTAGATGAAAAACTGTTTTTT
j_gene: TRBJ1-4
v_gene: TRBV4-1
abundance: NA
d_gene: NA

CDR3aa: CASSADTGATGANVLTF
CDR3nt: TGTGCCAGCAGCGCGGATACAGGGGCAACTGGGGCCAACGTCCTGACTTTC
j_gene: TRBJ2-6
v_gene: TRBV5-4
abundance: NA
d_gene: TRBD1

CDR3aa: CASSLDQGASTEAFF
CDR3nt: TGTGCCAGCAGCTTAGATCAGGGGGCGAGCACTGAAGCTTTCTTT
j_gene: TRBJ1-1
v_gene: TRBV7-9
abundance: NA
d_gene: TRBD1

CDR3aa: CASTRTGSLTEAFF
CDR3nt: TGTGCCAGCACCAGGACAGGGAGTCTGACTGAAGCTTTCTTT
j_gene: TRBJ1-1
v_gene: TRBV7-8
abundance: NA
d_gene: TRBD1

CDR3aa: CAWRAGTGLLTEAFF
CDR3nt: TGTGCCTGGAGAGCCGGGACAGGGTTATTGACTGAAGCTTTCTTT
j_gene: TRBJ1-1
v_gene: TRBV30
abundance: once
d_gene: TRBD1

CDR3aa: CASSTTGRGSGANVLTF
CDR3nt: TGTGCCAGCAGTACCACAGGGAGGGGCTCTGGGGCCAACGTCCTGACTTTC
j_gene: TRBJ2-6
v_gene: TRBV25-1
abundance: NA
d_gene: NA

CDR3aa: CASSMNREGDTQYF
CDR3nt: TGTGCCAGTAGTATGAACAGGGAGGGCGATACGCAGTATTTT
j_gene: TRBJ2-3
v_gene: TRBV19
abundance: once
d_gene: NA

CDR3aa: CASRRDGPNQPQHF
CDR3nt: TGTGCCAGCAGGCGGGACGGTCCCAATCAGCCCCAGCATTTT
j_gene: TRBJ1-5
v_gene: TRBV2
abundance: NA
d_gene: NA

CDR3aa: CASSPVPHRDIQYF
CDR3nt: TGTGCCAGCAGTCCGGTTCCCCATCGGGACATTCAGTACTTC
j_gene: TRBJ2-4
v_gene: TRBV27
abundance: NA
d_gene: NA

CDR3aa: CASSQDRGSYNEQFF
CDR3nt: TGTGCCAGCAGCCAAGACAGGGGCTCCTACAATGAGCAGTTCTTC
j_gene: TRBJ2-1
v_gene: TRBV6-5
abundance: NA
d_gene: TRBD1

CDR3aa: CASRKLAGVVETQYF
CDR3nt: TGTGCCAGCAGAAAGCTAGCGGGAGTCGTAGAGACCCAGTACTTC
j_gene: TRBJ2-5
v_gene: TRBV7-9
abundance: once
d_gene: TRBD2

CDR3aa: CASSLVGTPGGDEQYF
CDR3nt: TGCGCCAGCAGCTTGGTCGGGACTCCGGGCGGCGACGAGCAGTACTTC
j_gene: TRBJ2-7
v_gene: TRBV5-1
abundance: NA
d_gene: NA

CDR3aa: CASSSGGSTDTRYF
CDR3nt: TGCGCCAGCAGCTCGGGGGGGAGCACAGATACGCGGTATTTT
j_gene: TRBJ2-3
v_gene: TRBV5-1
abundance: NA
d_gene: TRBD2

CDR3aa: CASSDELALSNQPQHF
CDR3nt: TGTGCCAGCAGTGATGAATTGGCCCTTAGCAATCAGCCCCAGCATTTT
j_gene: TRBJ1-5
v_gene: TRBV2
abundance: few
d_gene: NA

CDR3aa: CASSQEVAGASTDTQYF
CDR3nt: TGCGCCAGCAGCCAAGAAGTGGCGGGGGCTTCCACAGATACGCAGTATTTT
j_gene: TRBJ2-3
v_gene: TRBV4-1
abundance: NA
d_gene: NA

CDR3aa: CAWSATGMNTEAFF
CDR3nt: TGTGCCTGGAGCGCAACAGGGATGAACACTGAAGCTTTCTTT
j_gene: TRBJ1-1
v_gene: TRBV30
abundance: NA
d_gene: NA

CDR3aa: CASSADGWQYEQYF
CDR3nt: TGTGCCAGCAGCGCCGACGGGTGGCAGTACGAGCAGTACTTC
j_gene: TRBJ2-7
v_gene: TRBV5-4
abundance: NA
d_gene: NA

CDR3aa: CASSLDLQGSPLHF
CDR3nt: TGTGCCAGCAGCTTAGATCTACAGGGTTCACCCCTCCACTTT
j_gene: TRBJ1-6
v_gene: TRBV11-3
abundance: NA
d_gene: NA

CDR3aa: CASSSLGPPGSPLHF
CDR3nt: TGTGCCAGCAGCTCCCTCGGACCCCCGGGGTCACCCCTCCACTTT
j_gene: TRBJ1-6
v_gene: TRBV11-2
abundance: NA
d_gene: NA

CDR3aa: CASSSGQGYYGYTF
CDR3nt: TGTGCCAGCAGTTCGGGACAGGGGTACTATGGCTACACCTTC
j_gene: TRBJ1-2
v_gene: TRBV5-5
abundance: NA
d_gene: TRBD1

CDR3aa: CASSQRTGSRVDTQYF
CDR3nt: TGTGCCAGCAGCCAACGAACAGGGTCGAGAGTGGATACGCAGTATTTT
j_gene: TRBJ2-3
v_gene: TRBV14
abundance: NA
d_gene: NA

CDR3aa: CASKSQAGSNEQFF
CDR3nt: TGCGCCAGCAAGAGTCAAGCGGGTAGTAATGAGCAGTTCTTC
j_gene: TRBJ2-1
v_gene: TRBV5-1
abundance: NA
d_gene: NA

CDR3aa: CASRQGVGTEAFF
CDR3nt: TGTGCCAGCAGGCAGGGGGTTGGCACTGAAGCTTTCTTT
j_gene: TRBJ1-1
v_gene: TRBV27
abundance: NA
d_gene: TRBD1

CDR3aa: CASRIGGGNQPQHF
CDR3nt: TGTGCCAGCAGGATAGGGGGGGGCAATCAGCCCCAGCATTTT
j_gene: TRBJ1-5
v_gene: TRBV2
abundance: few
d_gene: NA

CDR3aa: CASSESDPIAEQYF
CDR3nt: TGTGCCAGCAGTGAATCGGATCCTATAGCCGAGCAGTACTTC
j_gene: TRBJ2-7
v_gene: TRBV25-1
abundance: once
d_gene: NA

CDR3aa: CASSLVAGGSYEQYF
CDR3nt: TGCGCCAGCAGCTTGGTAGCGGGGGGCTCCTACGAGCAGTACTTC
j_gene: TRBJ2-7
v_gene: TRBV5-1
abundance: NA
d_gene: TRBD2

CDR3aa: CASSSTSVSYNEQFF
CDR3nt: TGTGCCAGCAGCTCGACTAGTGTCTCCTACAATGAGCAGTTCTTC
j_gene: TRBJ2-1
v_gene: TRBV11-2
abundance: NA
d_gene: NA

CDR3aa: CASSILGTASYEQYF
CDR3nt: TGTGCCAGTAGTATCCTCGGGACAGCCTCCTACGAGCAGTACTTC
j_gene: TRBJ2-7
v_gene: TRBV19
abundance: once
d_gene: TRBD1

CDR3aa: CASRLQGRSNQPQHF
CDR3nt: TGTGCAAGTCGCTTACAGGGTCGTAGCAATCAGCCCCAGCATTTT
j_gene: TRBJ1-5
v_gene: TRBV12-2
abundance: few
d_gene: NA

CDR3aa: CASSLEPVAGGRFF
CDR3nt: TGTGCCAGCAGCCTAGAACCGGTTGCGGGAGGACGTTTCTTC
j_gene: TRBJ2-1
v_gene: TRBV7-2
abundance: NA
d_gene: TRBD2

CDR3aa: CASSLSGRGNEQYF
CDR3nt: TGCGCCAGCAGCTTGTCGGGCAGGGGGAACGAGCAGTACTTC
j_gene: TRBJ2-7
v_gene: TRBV5-1
abundance: NA
d_gene: TRBD1